This TCR beta chain was documented in a study of blood T cell repertoires in COVID-19. Study-wide context: In each case, the material was cDNA or gDNA derived from T cells, B-cell-depleted T cells, or PBMCs.

Using immunoSEQ multiplex PCR, the repertoire was profiled, and TCRdb retains in-frame clones only, with some absent. The sample has about 68,000 clones; approximately 88% are singletons. V was cut by 4 bases and J by 0 bases, with 13 bases left in between. The CDR3 spans 15 residues. Germline V gene lookup returns CDR1 MGHDK and CDR2 SYGVNS. The clonotype comes from a man in his forties or fifties with active COVID-19. The V call is TRBV25-1, the J call TRBJ2-7; D unclear. Sample: peripheral blood. CDR3 DNA sequence: TGTGCCAGCAGTGCTTCAGGTTACAGCTCCTACGAGCAGTACTTC. Translation: CASSASGYSSYEQYF.